These 27 T cell receptor beta chains originate from one sample sequenced in a study of OX40 agonist ivuxolimab in advanced cancers. Only in-frame clones appear in the TCRdb table, and some are missing; sequencing was by immunoSEQ multiplex PCR. This sample carries 67,000 or so clones, 85% to 90% of them seen once, and the ten largest clones take 0.95% to 1.4%. The material sequenced was CD4+ or CD8+ T cells sorted from blood, taken in a trial of the OX40 agonist ivuxolimab. All receptors derive from an adult with an advanced solid tumor such as melanoma, head and neck, liver or kidney cancer.

The V and J genes are TRBV4-1 and TRBJ2-5; a possible D gene is TRBD2 (6 bases). Germline V gene sequence: CDR1 MGHRA, CDR2 YSYEKL. The CDR3 runs 16 residues. Deletions cut 1 base from V and 0 bases from J, with 12 bases between. Here the CDR3 DNA reads TGCGCCAGCAGCCAAGGCAGGGACTCGAACCAAGAGACCCAGTACTTC. It encodes CASSQGRDSNQETQYF.

The chain combines TRBV7-3 with TRBJ2-5; D gene unclear. CDR1 is SGHTA and CDR2 is FQGTGA in the germline V gene. The V end was cut by 6 bases, the J end by 0 bases, with 8 bases between. The CDR3 runs 13 residues. The CDR3 loop is CASSDRDQETQYF. The CDR3 DNA reads TGTGCCAGCAGTGATCGGGACCAAGAGACCCAGTACTTC.

The CDR3 bases are TGTGCCAGCAGCTTAGACAGCAATCAGCCCCAGCATTTT. Encoded protein: CASSLDSNQPQHF. The rearrangement joins TRBV7-8 to TRBJ1-5; D ambiguous. The CDR3 spans 13 residues. CDR1 is SGHVS, CDR2 FQNEAQ, per germline. V was shortened by 1 base and J by 1 base, with 2 bases between the two germline ends.

This clone is a singleton in its sample. The chain couples TRBV7-8 to TRBJ2-3; D remains unclear. The V end was cut by 0 bases, the J end by 4 bases, with 2 bases between. This CDR3 has 12 residues. From germline, CDR1 is SGHVS and CDR2 FQNEAQ. The CDR3 sequence: CASSLAPDTQYF. CDR3 nucleotides: TGTGCCAGCAGCTTAGCACCAGATACGCAGTATTTT.

V is TRBV11-2 and J is TRBJ1-1; no firm D call. This CDR3 has 13 residues. V dropped 2 bases and J dropped 1 base, with 5 bases sitting between them. Germline V CDR1 and CDR2: SGHAT, FQNNGV. This CDR3 reads CASSLTQNTEAFF. DNA for the CDR3: TGTGCCAGCAGCTTAACACAGAACACTGAAGCTTTCTTT.

The chain links TRBV7-2 to TRBJ1-1; D not certain. The CDR3 is 10 amino acids. V was cut by 4 bases and J by 5 bases, with 2 bases left in between. Germline values: CDR1 SGHTA, CDR2 FQGNSA. The CDR3 sequence: CASSSTEAFF. The CDR3 nucleotides read TGTGCCAGCAGCTCAACTGAAGCTTTCTTT. Together with reference TRBV7-2 and TRBJ1-1, the CDR3 gives the full variable domain: GAGVSQSPSNKVTEKGKDVELRCDPISGHTALYWYRQSLGQGLEFLIYFQGNSAPDKSGLPSDRFSAERTGGSVSTLTIQRTQQEDSAVYLCASSSTEAFFGQGTRLTVV.

The rearrangement links TRBV4-3 to TRBJ2-5; D not resolved. The V gene lost 0 bases and the J gene lost 1 base, with 9 bases spanning the gap. Germline V lookup: CDR1 LGHNA, CDR2 YSLEER. The CDR3 length is 15 residues. CDR3 DNA sequence: TGCGCCAGCAGCCAAGATCGGGTTACCCAAGAGACCCAGTACTTC. It yields the protein CASSQDRVTQETQYF.

In its sample, this clone was seen a few times. V and J are TRBV7-9 and TRBJ2-5; D perhaps matches TRBD2 (6 bases). There are 12 residues in the CDR3. V gave up 4 bases and J gave up 3 bases, with 6 bases separating them. The germline V gene encodes CDR1 SEHNR and CDR2 FQNEAQ (reference sequence). CDR3: CASSWGEETQYF. The CDR3 coding sequence is TGTGCCAGCAGCTGGGGGGAAGAGACCCAGTACTTC.

The chain couples TRBV28 to TRBJ2-3, with D perhaps TRBD1 or TRBD2 (5 bases each). Germline-derived CDR1 and CDR2 are MDHEN and SYDVKM. CDR3 length equals 14 residues. V was cut by 8 bases and J by 2 bases, with 14 bases left in between. CDR3 protein: CASRDAPYTDTQYF. In nucleotides, the CDR3 is TGTGCCAGCCGGGACGCACCATACACAGATACGCAGTATTTT.

The V and J genes are TRBV4-3 and TRBJ2-7; D uncertain. V lost 0 bases and J lost 6, with 9 bases in between. This CDR3 has 13 amino acids. Germline V gene lookup returns CDR1 LGHNA and CDR2 YSLEER. CDR3 coding DNA: TGCGCCAGCAGCCAAGATCTTTTGGGCGAGCAGTACTTC. Translating it yields CASSQDLLGEQYF.

The rearrangement joins TRBV27 to TRBJ2-7, with D perhaps TRBD1 or TRBD2 (7 bases each). Germline V gene sequence: CDR1 MNHEY, CDR2 SMNVEV (reference sequence). This CDR3 contains 14 residues. V was pared by 3 bases and J by 2 bases, with 11 bases between. The chain's CDR3 is CASSFQGGAYEQYF. The CDR3 DNA sequence: TGTGCCAGCAGTTTTCAGGGGGGGGCCTACGAGCAGTACTTC.

The chain combines TRBV28 with TRBJ2-1, with D perhaps matching TRBD1 or TRBD2 (5 bases each). The germline V gene has CDR1 MDHEN and CDR2 SYDVKM. With 9 bases removed from V and 10 bases from J, the gap between germline ends came to 16 bases. This CDR3 contains 12 residues. CDR3 sequence: CASGTTDSEQFF. DNA for the CDR3: TGTGCCAGTGGGACCACCGATTCCGAGCAGTTCTTC. Based on the CDR3 plus reference TRBV28 and TRBJ2-1, the full variable domain is DVKVTQSSRYLVKRTGEKVFLECVQDMDHENMFWYRQDPGLGLRLIYFSYDVKMKEKGDIPEGYSVSREKKERFSLILESASTNQTSMYLCASGTTDSEQFFGPGTRLTVL.

The rearrangement uses TRBV6-6 and TRBJ2-3, with TRBD2 matching over 9 bases. The CDR3 sequence is 15 residues long. J lost 1 base, V lost 5 bases, and 4 bases had no gene match. The germline V gene has CDR1 MNHNY and CDR2 SVGAGI (reference sequence). CDR3 sequence (DNA): TGTGCCAGCAGTCAATGGACTAGCGGCACAGATACGCAGTATTTT. Protein sequence: CASSQWTSGTDTQYF.

This chain joins TRBV10-1 and TRBJ2-7, with a tentative D call TRBD2 (5 bases). This CDR3 comprises 16 residues. CDR1 is WNHNN and CDR2 is SYGVQD in the germline V gene (reference sequence). V lost 3 bases and J lost 3, with 18 bases in between. CDR3 protein: CASSDRGRMKIYEQYF. The CDR3, as DNA: TGCGCCAGCAGTGATCGCGGGCGGATGAAAATCTACGAGCAGTACTTC.

The V and J genes are TRBV19 and TRBJ2-7; 9 bases line up with TRBD1. Trimming took 6 bases from V and 7 from J; bases not matched to a gene: 13. Germline-derived CDR1 and CDR2 are LNHDA and SQIVND (reference sequence). This CDR3 spans 15 amino acids. This CDR3 reads CASSTQGQGRWEQYF. In DNA, the CDR3 is TGTGCCAGTAGCACCCAGGGACAGGGTCGTTGGGAGCAGTACTTC. Combining the CDR3 with reference TRBV19 and TRBJ2-7 gives the whole variable domain DGGITQSPKYLFRKEGQNVTLSCEQNLNHDAMYWYRQDPGQGLRLIYYSQIVNDFQKGDIAEGYSVSREKKESFPLTVTSAQKNPTAFYLCASSTQGQGRWEQYFGPGTRLTVT.

The chain joins TRBV9 to TRBJ1-2, with D possibly being TRBD1 (6 bases). V lost 0 bases and J 4 bases, leaving 13 bases between the germline ends. Germline loops: CDR1 SGDLS, CDR2 YYNGEE. The CDR3 length is 15 residues. Here the CDR3 reads CASSVGGASIYGYTF. The DNA for the CDR3 is TGTGCCAGCAGCGTAGGGGGGGCTTCGATCTATGGCTACACCTTC.

The CDR3 here is CASSPNYGYTF. In nucleotides, the CDR3 is TGTGCCAGCAGCCCTAACTATGGCTACACCTTC. The rearrangement joins TRBV28 to TRBJ1-2; D gene uncertain. Looked up from germline, CDR1 is MDHEN and CDR2 is SYDVKM. This CDR3 has 11 residues. V lost 6 bases and J lost 0, with 2 bases in between.

Only one count was recorded for this clone. V and J are TRBV18 and TRBJ1-5; possibly TRBD1 for D (6 bases). The CDR3 spans 16 residues. Germline CDR1 is KGHSH and CDR2 is LQKENI. Between the trimmed V and J ends, which lost 6 bases and 2 bases, there was a span of 17 bases. In DNA form, the CDR3 reads TGTGCCAGCTCCCTCGGGACACGGGGGCGCAATCAGCCCCAGCATTTT. It yields the protein CASSLGTRGRNQPQHF.

The chain links TRBV6-5 to TRBJ2-1; TRBD2 might be the D (6 bases). Germline V lookup: CDR1 MNHEY, CDR2 SVGAGI. Trimming took 7 bases from V and 8 from J, leaving 12 bases between them. This CDR3 comprises 12 residues. CDR3 sequence (DNA): TGTGCCAGCACTGGGACTTACCATGAGCAGTTCTTC. This gives the protein CASTGTYHEQFF.

The genes are TRBV7-2 and TRBJ2-7; maybe TRBD2 (6 bases). CDR1 and CDR2 from the germline V gene are SGHTA and FQGNSA. The CDR3 is made up of 15 amino acids. Trimming took 2 bases from V and 3 from J, leaving 14 bases between them. The DNA of the CDR3 is TGTGCCAGCAGCTTATCCCCGGGAGTTAGCTACGAGCAGTACTTC. Protein: CASSLSPGVSYEQYF.

The chain carries TRBV5-1 and TRBJ2-3; TRBD2 aligns across 11 bases. Germline V gene data show CDR1 as SGHRS and CDR2 as YFSETQ. This CDR3 is built from 16 residues. V shed 0 bases and J 3 bases; nucleotides not matched to a gene: 3. The CDR3 loop reads CASSLGSSGRTDTQYF. The CDR3 region has the DNA TGCGCCAGCAGCTTGGGCTCTAGCGGGAGGACAGATACGCAGTATTTT.

This clone was seen just once. The chain employs TRBV6-6 and TRBJ2-7; D may be TRBD1 (6 bases). Deletions cut 8 bases from V and 0 bases from J, with 17 bases between. The CDR3 runs 15 residues. Germline assignment: CDR1 MNHNY and CDR2 SVGAGI (reference sequence). CDR3 protein: CASAKGDTGSYEQYF. In nucleotides, the CDR3 is TGTGCCAGCGCTAAAGGGGACACCGGCTCCTACGAGCAGTACTTC.

The chain links TRBV29-1 to TRBJ1-2, with 9 bases lining up with TRBD1. From germline, CDR1 is SQVTM and CDR2 ANQGSEA. V was pared by 7 bases and J by 5 bases, with 11 bases of the junction left unmatched. The CDR3 totals 14 residues. The CDR3 loop reads CSAVQGAVDYGYTF. The DNA of the CDR3 is TGCAGCGCCGTACAGGGGGCGGTGGATTATGGCTACACCTTC.

The gene calls are TRBV19 and TRBJ1-5; D unresolved. The germline CDR1 and CDR2 sequences are LNHDA and SQIVND (reference sequence). This CDR3 is built from 15 residues. V was shortened by 2 bases and J by 0 bases, with 8 bases between the two germline ends. DNA of the CDR3: TGTGCCAGTAGTATAAGGGTTAATAGCAATCAGCCCCAGCATTTT. Residues: CASSIRVNSNQPQHF.

This clone was counted a single time. The V and J genes are TRBV29-1 and TRBJ1-1, with D possibly being TRBD1 (5 bases). The CDR3 loop spans 13 amino acids. CDR1 SQVTM and CDR2 ANQGSEA come from the germline V gene. Trimming left V 6 bases short and J 0 bases short, with 11 bases between. Written as DNA, the CDR3 is TGCAGCGTCCGGGGACGGATGAACACTGAAGCTTTCTTT. Its protein is CSVRGRMNTEAFF.

The J gene is TRBJ1-4, the V gene TRBV28, with D perhaps TRBD1 (6 bases). The CDR3 is made up of 15 amino acids. Germline V gene sequence: CDR1 MDHEN, CDR2 SYDVKM. Deletions cut 4 bases from V and 5 bases from J, with 14 bases between. For the CDR3, the DNA is TGTGCCAGCAGTTCAGCAGGGGCGAGAAATGAAAAACTGTTTTTT. Encoded protein: CASSSAGARNEKLFF.

This rearrangement joins TRBV27 to TRBJ2-1, with 8 bases identical to TRBD2. Germline V lookup: CDR1 MNHEY, CDR2 SMNVEV (reference sequence). The CDR3 totals 17 residues. J was trimmed by 0 bases and V by 1 base; bases with no gene match: 5. CDR3 nucleotides: TGTGCCAGCAGTTTATTTCTAGCGGGTAGCTCCTACAATGAGCAGTTCTTC. It specifies CASSLFLAGSSYNEQFF.